This T cell receptor beta chain was sequenced in a study of blood T cells in healthy people across ages. This CDR3 contains 14 residues. The germline V gene has CDR1 SGDLS and CDR2 YYNGEE. J was trimmed by 6 bases and V by 3 bases; bases with no gene match: 6. Sample-barcoded 5' priming and a J-beta primer mix drove a second PCR of about 7 to 11 cycles. In TCRdb, the 5' RACE reads were re-called with MiXCR into one record per CDR3 protein. The table records nearly 1 million distinct CDR3 sequences, roughly 50% of them present only once. Specimen: blood. V and J are TRBV9 and TRBJ2-3; the match to TRBD2 covers 8 bases. The TCR originated in a woman aged 55-75 years in good health. The CDR3 region has the DNA TGTGCCAGCAGCGGCGGGACTAGGGTGGATACGCAGTATTTT. Translating it yields CASSGGTRVDTQYF.